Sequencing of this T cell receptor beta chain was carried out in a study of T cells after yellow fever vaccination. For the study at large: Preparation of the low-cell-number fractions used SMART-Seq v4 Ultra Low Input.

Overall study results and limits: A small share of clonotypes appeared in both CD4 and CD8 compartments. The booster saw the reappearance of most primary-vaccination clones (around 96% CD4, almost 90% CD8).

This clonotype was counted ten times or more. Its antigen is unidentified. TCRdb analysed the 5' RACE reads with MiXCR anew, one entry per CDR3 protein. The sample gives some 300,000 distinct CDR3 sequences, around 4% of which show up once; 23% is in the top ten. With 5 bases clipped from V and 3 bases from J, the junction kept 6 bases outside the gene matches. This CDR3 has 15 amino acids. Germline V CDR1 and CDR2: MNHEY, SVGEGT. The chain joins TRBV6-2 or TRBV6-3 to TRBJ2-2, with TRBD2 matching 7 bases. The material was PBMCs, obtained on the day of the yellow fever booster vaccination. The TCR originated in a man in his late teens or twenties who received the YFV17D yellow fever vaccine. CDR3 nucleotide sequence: TGTGCCAGCAGTCCTGGGACTACCGACACCGGGGAGCTGTTTTTT. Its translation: CASSPGTTDTGELFF.